Presented here are 14 T cell receptor beta chains from one specimen sequenced in a study of blood T cell repertoires in COVID-19. Generated by immunoSEQ multiplex PCR, the TCRdb table keeps only in-frame clones and is missing some. This table holds about 140,000 clones, roughly 87% found once. The sequenced material came from peripheral blood. The receptor source for this set is a woman aged 50 to 60 with acute or convalescent COVID-19.

This clone was picked up a small number of times. V gene TRBV5-1 combines with J gene TRBJ2-7; 7 positions agree with TRBD2. The junction had 4 bases not matched to a gene; V was cut back by 3 bases and J by 1 base. Per germline, CDR1 SGHRS and CDR2 YFSETQ. This CDR3 has 14 amino acids. In nucleotides, the CDR3 is TGCGCCAGCAGCTCGGACGGGAGGTCCTACGAGCAGTACTTC. Translated, it gives CASSSDGRSYEQYF.

The chain recombines TRBV5-6 with TRBJ1-3; 9 nucleotides line up with TRBD1. CDR1 and CDR2 (germline): SGHDT, YYEEEE. Germline trimming cut 4 bases from V and 7 bases from J; bases unmatched to any gene: 9. This CDR3 region has 15 residues. CDR3 nucleotides: TGTGCCAGCAGCACTATACAGGGGGCGAAGAACACCATATATTTT. This sequence encodes CASSTIQGAKNTIYF.

This clone was counted a single time. This chain uses TRBV5-4 with TRBJ2-7; D is perhaps TRBD1 (7 bases). The CDR3 runs 13 residues. V shed 4 bases and J shed 7 bases, with 15 bases lying between them. CDR1 is SGHNT, CDR2 YYREEE, per germline (reference sequence). CDR3 residues: CASSQGGWGEQYF. CDR3 DNA: TGTGCCAGCAGCCAGGGGGGTTGGGGGGAGCAGTACTTC.

The chain links TRBV12-3 or TRBV12-4 to TRBJ1-2; TRBD1 matches 7 bases. The length of the CDR3 is 13 residues. V trimming: 6 bases; J trimming: 5 bases; junction bases outside the gene matches: 6. CDR3 sequence reads: CASSRGTAYGYTF. Written as DNA, the CDR3 is TGTGCCAGCAGCCGAGGGACAGCTTATGGCTACACCTTC.

This sequence joins TRBV11-2 and TRBJ2-7, with 7 bases fitting TRBD1. The germline gives CDR1 SGHAT, CDR2 FQNNGV. The CDR3 covers 15 residues. The V and J ends lost 1 base and 2 bases, in that order; junction bases with no gene match: 5. CDR3 sequence reads: CASSLGRDRTYEQYF. The CDR3 DNA is TGTGCCAGCAGCTTAGGTCGGGACAGAACCTACGAGCAGTACTTC.

The V gene is TRBV20-1, the J gene TRBJ1-2; D not certain. V was trimmed by 3 bases and J by 8 bases, leaving 22 bases between them. From germline, CDR1 is DFQATT and CDR2 SNEGSKA (reference sequence). This CDR3 comprises 15 residues. The CDR3 protein is CSASSGWEAGRGYTF. The CDR3 bases are TGCAGTGCTAGTTCCGGATGGGAGGCGGGTCGCGGCTACACCTTC.

The chain couples TRBV5-8 to TRBJ2-1; 13 positions match TRBD2. V lost 4 bases and J lost 4; bases outside the gene matches: 5. Germline CDR1 reads SGHTS; CDR2 reads YDEGEE. CDR3 length: 16 amino acids. CDR3 nucleotides: TGTGCCAGCAGCCCGGGACTAGCGGGGATTTACAATGAGCAGTTCTTC. The encoded protein is CASSPGLAGIYNEQFF.

The chain combines TRBV4-2 with TRBJ2-1; 11 positions match TRBD2. Germline V gives CDR1 LGHNA, CDR2 YNFKEQ. V shed 2 bases and J 9 bases; nucleotides not matched to a gene: 9. The CDR3 spans 16 residues. In DNA, the CDR3 is TGTGCCAGCAGCCAACGGACTAGCGGGTTCAGTGGTGAGCAGTTCTTC. Encoded protein: CASSQRTSGFSGEQFF.

This clone is a singleton in its sample. The chain combines TRBV19 with TRBJ2-7; 9 bases are a match to TRBD2. The germline V gene has CDR1 LNHDA and CDR2 SQIVND (reference sequence). The CDR3 extends over 13 amino acids. The ends lost 6 bases at V and 7 bases at J; junction bases unmatched: 7. This chain's CDR3 is CASRSGRSREQYF. The CDR3 nucleotides read TGTGCCAGTAGGAGCGGGAGGTCGCGTGAGCAGTACTTC.

The chain has TRBV28 and TRBJ1-1; D unclear. CDR1 MDHEN and CDR2 SYDVKM come from the germline V gene. CDR3 length: 14 amino acids. V was shortened by 3 bases and J by 3 bases, with 11 bases between the two germline ends. The CDR3 is CASSLEGFDTEAFF. DNA of the CDR3: TGTGCCAGCAGTTTGGAGGGATTTGACACTGAAGCTTTCTTT. Based on the CDR3 plus reference TRBV28 and TRBJ1-1, the full variable domain is DVKVTQSSRYLVKRTGEKVFLECVQDMDHENMFWYRQDPGLGLRLIYFSYDVKMKEKGDIPEGYSVSREKKERFSLILESASTNQTSMYLCASSLEGFDTEAFFGQGTRLTVV.

V usage is TRBV30 and J usage is TRBJ1-3; 8 bases match TRBD1. The CDR3 has 15 residues. Germline values: CDR1 GTSNPN, CDR2 SVGIG (reference sequence). Losses at the gene ends were 4 bases for V and 2 bases for J; bases not matched to a gene: 7. The CDR3 reads CAWTNQGAAGNTIYF. In nucleotides, the CDR3 is TGTGCCTGGACGAACCAGGGGGCGGCTGGAAACACCATATATTTT.

The rearrangement uses TRBV6-5 and TRBJ1-2; 8 bases line up with TRBD1. J was trimmed by 4 bases and V by 8 bases; bases with no gene match: 6. The CDR3 totals 13 residues. The V gene's germline CDR1 is MNHEY and CDR2 SVGAGI. This CDR3 reads CASGQGGSYGYTF. Here the CDR3 DNA reads TGTGCCAGCGGACAGGGCGGATCCTATGGCTACACCTTC.

This clone turned up a few times. This chain joins TRBV5-4 and TRBJ2-1; TRBD1 aligns across 7 bases. The CDR3 runs to 19 residues. Germline CDR1 is SGHNT and CDR2 is YYREEE (reference sequence). V dropped 6 bases and J dropped 7; count of bases not matched to a gene: 25. The CDR3 nucleotides are TGTGCCAGCACTTCGGGATCCGGACAGGATTTGACAGGGCGGAATGAGCAGTTCTTC. Its translation: CASTSGSGQDLTGRNEQFF. The whole variable domain, filled in from reference TRBV5-4 and TRBJ2-1, reads ETGVTQSPTHLIKTRGQQVTLRCSSQSGHNTVSWYQQALGQGPQFIFQYYREEENGRGNFPPRFSGLQFPNYSSELNVNALELDDSALYLCASTSGSGQDLTGRNEQFFGPGTRLTVL.

The count of this clone is one. The chain joins TRBV12-3 or TRBV12-4 to TRBJ1-1; D ambiguous. V dropped 0 bases and J dropped 7 bases, with 3 bases sitting between them. This CDR3 is 11 amino acids long. CDR3 DNA: TGTGCCAGCAGTTTAGCATATGAAGCTTTCTTT. It is translated as CASSLAYEAFF.